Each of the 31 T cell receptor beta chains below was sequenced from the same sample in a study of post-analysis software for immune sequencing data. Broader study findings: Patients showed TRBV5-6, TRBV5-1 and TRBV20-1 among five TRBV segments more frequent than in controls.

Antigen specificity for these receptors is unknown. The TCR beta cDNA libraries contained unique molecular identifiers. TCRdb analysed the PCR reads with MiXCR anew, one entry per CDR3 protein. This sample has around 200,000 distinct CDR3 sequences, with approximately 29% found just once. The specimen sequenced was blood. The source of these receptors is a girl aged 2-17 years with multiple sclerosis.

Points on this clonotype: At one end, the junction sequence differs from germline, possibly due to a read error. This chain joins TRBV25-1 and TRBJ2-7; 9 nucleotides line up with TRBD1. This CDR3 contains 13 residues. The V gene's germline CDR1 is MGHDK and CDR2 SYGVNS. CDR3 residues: CAGSGQGHYEQYF. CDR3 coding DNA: TGTGCCGGCAGTGGACAGGGGCACTACGAGCAGTACTTC.

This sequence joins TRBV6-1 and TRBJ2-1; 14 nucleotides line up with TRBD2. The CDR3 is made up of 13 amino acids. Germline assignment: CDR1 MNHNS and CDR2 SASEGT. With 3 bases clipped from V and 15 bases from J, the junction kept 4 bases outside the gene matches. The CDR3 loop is CASSETSGRAPFF. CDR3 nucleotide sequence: TGTGCCAGCAGTGAGACTAGCGGGAGGGCCCCGTTCTTC.

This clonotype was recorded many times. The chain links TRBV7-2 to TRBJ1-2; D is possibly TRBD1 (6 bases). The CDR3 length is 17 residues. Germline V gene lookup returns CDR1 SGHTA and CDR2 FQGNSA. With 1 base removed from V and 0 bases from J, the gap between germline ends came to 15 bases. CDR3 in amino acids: CASSLELRDTANYGYTF. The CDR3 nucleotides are TGTGCCAGCAGCTTAGAGTTACGGGACACAGCTAACTATGGCTACACCTTC.

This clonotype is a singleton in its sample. The CDR3, as DNA: TGTGCCGGATGTGCGGGAGGCTACAATGAGCAGTTCTTC. It specifies CAGCAGGYNEQFF. This chain links TRBV6-6 with TRBJ2-1; 8 bases match TRBD2. With V trimmed by 11 bases and J by 3 bases, 6 bases remained unmatched. Per germline, CDR1 MNHNY and CDR2 SVGAGI (reference sequence). This CDR3 contains 13 residues.

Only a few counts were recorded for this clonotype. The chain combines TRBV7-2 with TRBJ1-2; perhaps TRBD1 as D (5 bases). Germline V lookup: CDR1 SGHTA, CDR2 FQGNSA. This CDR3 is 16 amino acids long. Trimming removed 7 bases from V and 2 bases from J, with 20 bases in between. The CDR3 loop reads CASIRIRGGVNYGYTF. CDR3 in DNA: TGTGCCAGCATTCGGATCCGGGGGGGGGTCAACTATGGCTACACCTTC.

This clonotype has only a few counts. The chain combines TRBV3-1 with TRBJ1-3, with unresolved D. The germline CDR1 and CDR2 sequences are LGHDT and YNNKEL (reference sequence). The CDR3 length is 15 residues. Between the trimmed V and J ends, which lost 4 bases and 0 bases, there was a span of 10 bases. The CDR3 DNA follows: TGTGCCAGCAGCCCCTACGGCAGCTCTGGAAACACCATATATTTT. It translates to CASSPYGSSGNTIYF.

The CDR3, as DNA: TGTGCCAGCAGCCAAGCTTGGGCGAGAAGCCCGGGCACTGAAGCTTTCTTT. Translating it yields CASSQAWARSPGTEAFF. This rearrangement joins TRBV3-1 to TRBJ1-1; D gene uncertain. The length of the CDR3 is 17 residues. The ends were cut back, 1 base at V and 4 bases at J, with 19 bases in the middle. Germline-derived CDR1 and CDR2 are LGHDT and YNNKEL (reference sequence).

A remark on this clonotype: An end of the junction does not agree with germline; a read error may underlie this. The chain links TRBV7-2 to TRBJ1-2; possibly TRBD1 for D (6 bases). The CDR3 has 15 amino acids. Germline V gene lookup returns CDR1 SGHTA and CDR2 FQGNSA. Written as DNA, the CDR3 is TGTGCCGGCAGCTTAGCGAAGGGGGGTTCCTATGGCTACACCTTC. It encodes CAGSLAKGGSYGYTF. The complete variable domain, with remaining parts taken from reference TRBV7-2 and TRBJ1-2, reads GAGVSQSPSNKVTEKGKDVELRCDPISGHTALYWYRQSLGQGLEFLIYFQGNSAPDKSGLPSDRFSAERTGGSVSTLTIQRTQQEDSAVYLCAGSLAKGGSYGYTFGSGTRLTVV.

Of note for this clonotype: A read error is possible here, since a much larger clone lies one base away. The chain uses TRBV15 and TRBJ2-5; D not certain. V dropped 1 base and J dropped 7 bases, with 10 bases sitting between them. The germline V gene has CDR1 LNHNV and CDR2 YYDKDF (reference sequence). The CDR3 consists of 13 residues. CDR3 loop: CATSRAVEGTQYF. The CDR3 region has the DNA TGTGCCACCAGCAGAGCAGTTGAAGGGACCCAGTACTTC. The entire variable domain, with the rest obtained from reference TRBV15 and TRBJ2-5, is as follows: DAMVIQNPRYQVTQFGKPVTLSCSQTLNHNVMYWYQQKSSQAPKLLFHYYDKDFNNEADTPDNFQSRRPNTSFCFLDIRSPGLGDTAMYLCATSRAVEGTQYFGPGTRLLVL.

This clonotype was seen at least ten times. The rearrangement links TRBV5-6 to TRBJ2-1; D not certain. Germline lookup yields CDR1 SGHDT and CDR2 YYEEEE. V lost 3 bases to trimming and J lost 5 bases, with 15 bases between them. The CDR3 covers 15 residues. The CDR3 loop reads CASSSTLTRNNEQFF. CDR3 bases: TGTGCCAGCAGCTCGACTCTCACCCGGAACAATGAGCAGTTCTTC.

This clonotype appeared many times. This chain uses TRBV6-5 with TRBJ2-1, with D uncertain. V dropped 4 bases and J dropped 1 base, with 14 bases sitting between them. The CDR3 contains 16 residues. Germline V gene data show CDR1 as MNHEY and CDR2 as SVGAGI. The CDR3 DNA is TGTGCCAGCAGTTCGCCCGCTATCACTTCCTACAATGAGCAGTTCTTC. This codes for CASSSPAITSYNEQFF.

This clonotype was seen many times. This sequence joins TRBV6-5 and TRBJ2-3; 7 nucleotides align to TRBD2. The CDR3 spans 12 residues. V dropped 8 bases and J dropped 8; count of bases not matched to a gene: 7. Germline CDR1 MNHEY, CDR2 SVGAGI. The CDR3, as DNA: TGTGCCAGCCGTGCGGGAGAGTCTACGCAGTATTTT. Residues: CASRAGESTQYF.

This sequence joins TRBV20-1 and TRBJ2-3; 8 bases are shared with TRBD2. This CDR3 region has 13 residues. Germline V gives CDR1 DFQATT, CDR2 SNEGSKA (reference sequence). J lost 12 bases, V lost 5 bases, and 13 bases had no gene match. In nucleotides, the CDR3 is TGCAGTGCTCCTATCGGGGCGGGGGGCCTTCAGTATTTT. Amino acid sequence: CSAPIGAGGLQYF.

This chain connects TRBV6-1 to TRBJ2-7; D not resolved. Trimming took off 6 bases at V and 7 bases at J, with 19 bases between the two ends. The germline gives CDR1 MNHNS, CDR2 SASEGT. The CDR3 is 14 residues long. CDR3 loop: CASRADDSYNEQYF. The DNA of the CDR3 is TGTGCCAGCAGGGCCGACGATAGCTACAATGAGCAGTACTTC.

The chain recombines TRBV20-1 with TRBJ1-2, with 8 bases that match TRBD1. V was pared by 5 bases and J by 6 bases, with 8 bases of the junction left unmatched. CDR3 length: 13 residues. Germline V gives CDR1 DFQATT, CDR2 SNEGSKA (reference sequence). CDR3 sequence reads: CSAPGGQGHGYTF. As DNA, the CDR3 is TGCAGTGCTCCAGGCGGACAGGGCCATGGCTACACCTTC.

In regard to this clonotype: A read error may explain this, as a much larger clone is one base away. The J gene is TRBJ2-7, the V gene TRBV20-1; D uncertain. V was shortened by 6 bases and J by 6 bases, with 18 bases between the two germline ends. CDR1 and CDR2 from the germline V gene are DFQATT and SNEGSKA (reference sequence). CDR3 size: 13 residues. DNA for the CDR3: TGCAGTGCCCTTAGTCCTGGCGGAGTCGAGCAGTACTTC. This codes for CSALSPGGVEQYF.

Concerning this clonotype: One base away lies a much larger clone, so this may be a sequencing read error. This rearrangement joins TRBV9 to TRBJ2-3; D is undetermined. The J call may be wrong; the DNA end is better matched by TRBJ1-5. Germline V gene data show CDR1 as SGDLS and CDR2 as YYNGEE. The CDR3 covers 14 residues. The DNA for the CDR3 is TGTGCCAGCAGCGCCTGGACTTATTTAGATACGCAGCATTTT. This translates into CASSAWTYLDTQHF.

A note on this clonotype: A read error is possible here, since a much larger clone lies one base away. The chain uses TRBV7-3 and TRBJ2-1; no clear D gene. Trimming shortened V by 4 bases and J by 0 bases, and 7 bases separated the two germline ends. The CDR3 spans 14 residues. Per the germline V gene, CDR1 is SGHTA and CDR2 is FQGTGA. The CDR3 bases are TGTGCCAGCAGCTCCCCCGGCTCCTACAATGAGCAGTTCTTC. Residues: CASSSPGSYNEQFF. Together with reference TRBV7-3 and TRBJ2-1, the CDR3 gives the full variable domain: GAGVSQTPSNKVTEKGKYVELRCDPISGHTALYWYRQSLGQGPEFLIYFQGTGAADDSGLPNDRFFAVRPEGSVSTLKIQRTERGDSAVYLCASSSPGSYNEQFFGPGTRLTVL.

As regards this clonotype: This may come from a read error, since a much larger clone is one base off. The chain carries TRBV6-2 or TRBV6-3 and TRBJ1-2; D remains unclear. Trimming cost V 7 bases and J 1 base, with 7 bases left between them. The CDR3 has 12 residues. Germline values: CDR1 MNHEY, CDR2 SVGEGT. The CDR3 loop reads CASNSYNYGYTF. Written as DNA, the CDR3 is TGTGCCAGCAATAGTTATAACTATGGCTACACCTTC.

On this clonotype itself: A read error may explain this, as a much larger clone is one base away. CDR3 nucleotide sequence: TGCGCCAGCAGCCCGTTTGGATCTGGGGCCAACGCCCTGACTTTC. It yields the protein CASSPFGSGANALTF. J is TRBJ2-6 and V is TRBV5-1; D might be TRBD1 (5 bases). This CDR3 contains 15 residues. The V gene's germline CDR1 is SGHRS and CDR2 YFSETQ.

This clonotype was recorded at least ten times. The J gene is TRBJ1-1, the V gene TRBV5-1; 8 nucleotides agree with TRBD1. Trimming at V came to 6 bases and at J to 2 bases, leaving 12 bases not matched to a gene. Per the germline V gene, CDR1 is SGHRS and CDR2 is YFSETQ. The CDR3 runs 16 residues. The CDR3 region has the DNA TGCGCCAGCACCGCAACGCAGGGGGCGATTAACACTGAAGCTTTCTTT. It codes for CASTATQGAINTEAFF.

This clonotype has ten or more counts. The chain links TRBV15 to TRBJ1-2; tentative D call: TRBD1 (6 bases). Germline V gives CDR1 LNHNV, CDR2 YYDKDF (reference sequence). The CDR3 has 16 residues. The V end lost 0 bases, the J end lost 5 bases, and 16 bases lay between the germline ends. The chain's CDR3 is CATSRDNGGEEYGYTF. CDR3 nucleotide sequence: TGTGCCACCAGCAGAGATAACGGGGGCGAGGAGTATGGCTACACCTTC.

The CDR3 protein is CAWSVGWLAQGGETQYF. The CDR3, as DNA: TGTGCCTGGAGTGTAGGGTGGTTAGCGCAAGGGGGAGAGACCCAGTACTTC. This chain connects TRBV30 to TRBJ2-7; D might be TRBD1 (6 bases). The end of the DNA is better explained by TRBJ2-5, so the J call may be wrong. This CDR3 is 17 amino acids long. CDR1 GTSNPN and CDR2 SVGIG come from the germline V gene (reference sequence).

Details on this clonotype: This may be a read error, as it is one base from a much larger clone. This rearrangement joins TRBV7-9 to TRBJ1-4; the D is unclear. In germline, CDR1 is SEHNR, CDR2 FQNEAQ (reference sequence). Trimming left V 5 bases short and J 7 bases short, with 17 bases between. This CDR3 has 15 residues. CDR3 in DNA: TGTGCCAGCAGCCCAAGTCGCGGTCAGACTGAAAAACTGTTTTTT. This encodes CASSPSRGQTEKLFF. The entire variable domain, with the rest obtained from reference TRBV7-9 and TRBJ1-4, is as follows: DTGVSQNPRHKITKRGQNVTFRCDPISEHNRLYWYRQTLGQGPEFLTYFQNEAQLEKSRLLSDRFSAERPKGSFSTLEIQRTEQGDSAMYLCASSPSRGQTEKLFFGSGTQLSVL.

The CDR3 DNA sequence: TGCAGTGCTAGAAGGGGTGGGGACACCCGACCTACCGGGGAGCTGTTTTTT. This translates into CSARRGGDTRPTGELFF. J is TRBJ2-2 and V is TRBV20-1, with D possibly matching TRBD1 (6 bases). This CDR3 region has 17 residues. V gave up 2 bases and J gave up 5 bases, with 21 bases separating them. Germline V gene sequence: CDR1 DFQATT, CDR2 SNEGSKA (reference sequence).

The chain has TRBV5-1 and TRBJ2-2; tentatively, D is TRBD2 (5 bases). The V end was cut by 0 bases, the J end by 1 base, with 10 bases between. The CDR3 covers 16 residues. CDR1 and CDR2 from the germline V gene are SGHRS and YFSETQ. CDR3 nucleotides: TGCGCCAGCAGCTTGGTCCCCGGGGTGAACACCGGGGAGCTGTTTTTT. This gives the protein CASSLVPGVNTGELFF. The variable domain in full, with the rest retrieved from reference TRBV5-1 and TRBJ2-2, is KAGVTQTPRYLIKTRGQQVTLSCSPISGHRSVSWYQQTPGQGLQFLFEYFSETQRNKGNFPGRFSGRQFSNSRSEMNVSTLELGDSALYLCASSLVPGVNTGELFFGEGSRLTVL.

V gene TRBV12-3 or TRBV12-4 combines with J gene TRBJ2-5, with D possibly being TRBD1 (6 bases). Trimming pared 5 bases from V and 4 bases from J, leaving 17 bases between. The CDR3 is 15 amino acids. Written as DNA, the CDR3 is TGTGCCAGCAGTGACTGGGACATGATGCTAGAGACCCAGTACTTC. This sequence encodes CASSDWDMMLETQYF.

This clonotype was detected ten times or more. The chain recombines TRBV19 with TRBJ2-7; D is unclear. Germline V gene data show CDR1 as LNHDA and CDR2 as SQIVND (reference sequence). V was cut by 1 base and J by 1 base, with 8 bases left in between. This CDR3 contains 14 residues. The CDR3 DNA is TGTGCCAGTAGTATAGTAGGCAGTTCCTACGAGCAGTACTTC. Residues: CASSIVGSSYEQYF.

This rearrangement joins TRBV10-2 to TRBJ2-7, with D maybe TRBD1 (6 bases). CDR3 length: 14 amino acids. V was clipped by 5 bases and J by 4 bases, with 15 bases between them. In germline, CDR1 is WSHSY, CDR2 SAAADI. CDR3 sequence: CASSRRDTKYEQYF. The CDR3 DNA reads TGCGCCAGCAGTCGACGGGACACAAAGTACGAGCAGTACTTC.

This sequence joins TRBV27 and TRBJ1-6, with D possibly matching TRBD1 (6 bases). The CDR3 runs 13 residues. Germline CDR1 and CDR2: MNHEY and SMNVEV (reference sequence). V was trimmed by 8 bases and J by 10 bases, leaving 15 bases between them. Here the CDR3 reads CASRPGGGSPLHF. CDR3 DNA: TGTGCCAGCCGCCCGGGGGGCGGCTCACCCCTCCACTTT.

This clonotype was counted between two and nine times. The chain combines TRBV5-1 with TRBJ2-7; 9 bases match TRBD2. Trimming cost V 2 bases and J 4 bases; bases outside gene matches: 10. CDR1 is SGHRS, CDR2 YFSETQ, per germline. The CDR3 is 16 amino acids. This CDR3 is CASSFWAREGFYEQYF. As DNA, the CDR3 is TGCGCCAGCAGCTTTTGGGCGCGGGAGGGATTTTACGAGCAGTACTTC.